One and the same sample provided the 2 T cell receptor beta chains below, sequenced in a study of CD8 T cells in ankylosing spondylitis. From the 5' RACE reads, TCRdb called clonotypes with MiXCR, one entry per CDR3 protein. The table shows 8,500 to 10,000 distinct CDR3 sequences, with 5% to 6.5% occurring only once. Sequenced sample: blood, either unsorted or a sorted T cell fraction (not recorded which). The origin of the receptors is a female donor with ankylosing spondylitis or in good health (not recorded which).

The chain recombines TRBV9 with TRBJ2-7; no firm D call. CDR3 length: 15 amino acids. Germline CDR1 and CDR2: SGDLS and YYNGEE. V lost 0 bases, J lost 2 bases, and 12 bases lay in between. DNA for the CDR3: TGTGCCAGCAGCGTAGGGTCATTGGCCCCCTACGAGCAGTACTTC. Residues: CASSVGSLAPYEQYF.

This clonotype rates as medium-sized (0.01 to 0.1%). The chain has TRBV9 and TRBJ1-1; TRBD1 aligns across 8 bases. Trimming took 3 bases from V and 3 from J; bases not matched to a gene: 4. This CDR3 is built from 14 residues. Germline V CDR1 and CDR2: SGDLS, YYNGEE. The CDR3 spells CASSAQGADTEAFF. DNA of the CDR3: TGTGCCAGCAGCGCCCAGGGGGCGGACACTGAAGCTTTCTTT.